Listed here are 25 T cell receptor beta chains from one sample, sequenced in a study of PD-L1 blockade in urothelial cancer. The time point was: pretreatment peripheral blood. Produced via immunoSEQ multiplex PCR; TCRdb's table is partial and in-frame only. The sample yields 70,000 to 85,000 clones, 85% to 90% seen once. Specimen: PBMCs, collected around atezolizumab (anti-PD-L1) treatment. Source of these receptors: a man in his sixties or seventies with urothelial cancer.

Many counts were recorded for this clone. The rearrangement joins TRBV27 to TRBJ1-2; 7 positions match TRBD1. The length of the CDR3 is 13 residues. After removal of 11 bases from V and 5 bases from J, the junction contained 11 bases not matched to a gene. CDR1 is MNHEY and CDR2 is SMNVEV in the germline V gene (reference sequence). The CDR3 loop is CASRPQGEYGYTF. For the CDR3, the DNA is TGTGCCTCGAGGCCTCAGGGGGAGTATGGCTACACCTTC.

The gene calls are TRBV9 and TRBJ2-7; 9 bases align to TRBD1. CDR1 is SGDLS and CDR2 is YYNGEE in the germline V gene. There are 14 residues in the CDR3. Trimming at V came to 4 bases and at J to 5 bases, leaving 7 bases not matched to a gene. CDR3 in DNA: TGTGCCAGCAGCATAACAGGGGGCCGGGACGAGCAGTACTTC. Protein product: CASSITGGRDEQYF.

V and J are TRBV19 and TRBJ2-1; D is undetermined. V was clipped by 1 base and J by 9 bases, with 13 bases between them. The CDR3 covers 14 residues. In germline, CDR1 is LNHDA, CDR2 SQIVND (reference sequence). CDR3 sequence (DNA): TGTGCCAGTAGTATAGCCCTCTCCAGAGGTGAGCAGTTCTTC. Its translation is CASSIALSRGEQFF. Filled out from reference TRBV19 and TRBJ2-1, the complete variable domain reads DGGITQSPKYLFRKEGQNVTLSCEQNLNHDAMYWYRQDPGQGLRLIYYSQIVNDFQKGDIAEGYSVSREKKESFPLTVTSAQKNPTAFYLCASSIALSRGEQFFGPGTRLTVL.

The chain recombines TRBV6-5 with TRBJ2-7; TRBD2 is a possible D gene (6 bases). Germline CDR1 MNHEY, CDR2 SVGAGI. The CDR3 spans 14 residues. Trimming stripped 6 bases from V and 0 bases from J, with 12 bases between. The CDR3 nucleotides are TGTGCCAGCAGCCCCAGCGGGTCCTCCTACGAGCAGTACTTC. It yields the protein CASSPSGSSYEQYF.

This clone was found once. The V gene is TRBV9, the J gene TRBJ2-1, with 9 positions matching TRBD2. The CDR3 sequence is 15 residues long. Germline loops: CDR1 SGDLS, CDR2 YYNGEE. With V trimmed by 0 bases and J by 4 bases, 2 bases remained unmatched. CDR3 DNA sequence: TGTGCCAGCAGCGTAGCACTAGCGGGTTACAATGAGCAGTTCTTC. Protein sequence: CASSVALAGYNEQFF.

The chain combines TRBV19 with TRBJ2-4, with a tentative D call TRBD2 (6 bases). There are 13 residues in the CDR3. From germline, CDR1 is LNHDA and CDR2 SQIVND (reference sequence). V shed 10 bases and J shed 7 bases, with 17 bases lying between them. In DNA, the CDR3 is TGTGCCACCGGGGGTGAGCCACGGAACATTCAGTACTTC. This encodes CATGGEPRNIQYF.

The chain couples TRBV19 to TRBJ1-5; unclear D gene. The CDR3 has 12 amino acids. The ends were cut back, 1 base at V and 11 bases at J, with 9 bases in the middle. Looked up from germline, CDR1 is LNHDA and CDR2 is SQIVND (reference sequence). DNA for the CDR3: TGTGCCAGTAGTATAGCGGGTCGGGCCCAGCATTTT. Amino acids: CASSIAGRAQHF.

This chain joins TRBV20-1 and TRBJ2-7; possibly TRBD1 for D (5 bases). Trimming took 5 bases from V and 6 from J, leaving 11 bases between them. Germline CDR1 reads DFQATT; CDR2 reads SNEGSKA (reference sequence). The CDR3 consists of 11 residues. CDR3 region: CSAAQGREQYF. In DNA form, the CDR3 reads TGCAGTGCTGCGCAGGGTCGCGAGCAGTACTTC.

The DNA of the CDR3 is TGTGCCAGCAGTTTACGGTCGTGGAGGGGCAATCAGCCCCAGCATTTT. This codes for CASSLRSWRGNQPQHF. This sequence joins TRBV28 and TRBJ1-5; D remains ambiguous. This CDR3 spans 16 amino acids. The V and J ends lost 2 bases and 2 bases respectively, with 13 bases between them. Germline loops: CDR1 MDHEN, CDR2 SYDVKM.

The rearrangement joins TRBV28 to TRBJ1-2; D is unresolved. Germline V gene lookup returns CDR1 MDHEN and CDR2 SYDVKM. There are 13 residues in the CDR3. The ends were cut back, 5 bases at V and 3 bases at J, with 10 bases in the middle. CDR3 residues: CASSPTPYYGYTF. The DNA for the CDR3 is TGTGCCAGCAGTCCCACACCTTACTATGGCTACACCTTC.

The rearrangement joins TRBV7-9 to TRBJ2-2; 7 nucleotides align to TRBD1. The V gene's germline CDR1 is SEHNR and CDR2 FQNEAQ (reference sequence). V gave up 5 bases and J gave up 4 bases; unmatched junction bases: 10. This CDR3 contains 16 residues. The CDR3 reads CASSPMTGFGTGELFF. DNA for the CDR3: TGTGCCAGCAGCCCAATGACAGGGTTTGGCACCGGGGAGCTGTTTTTT.

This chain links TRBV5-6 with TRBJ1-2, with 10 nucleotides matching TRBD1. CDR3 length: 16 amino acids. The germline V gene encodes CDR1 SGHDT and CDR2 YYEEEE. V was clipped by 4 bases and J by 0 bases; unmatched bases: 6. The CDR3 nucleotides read TGTGCCAGCAGCGAAGACAGGGGGCCTTCTAACTATGGCTACACCTTC. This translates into CASSEDRGPSNYGYTF.

CDR3 region: CASSRGARYEQYF. The CDR3 DNA follows: TGTGCCAGCAGCAGGGGGGCTCGCTACGAGCAGTACTTC. This chain links TRBV19 with TRBJ2-7; TRBD1 might be the D (7 bases). Germline V gives CDR1 LNHDA, CDR2 SQIVND (reference sequence). Deletions cut 9 bases from V and 3 bases from J, with 15 bases between. CDR3 length equals 13 residues.

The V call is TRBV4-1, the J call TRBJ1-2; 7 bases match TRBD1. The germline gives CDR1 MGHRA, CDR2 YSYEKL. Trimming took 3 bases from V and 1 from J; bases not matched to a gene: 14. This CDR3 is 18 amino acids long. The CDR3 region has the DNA TGCGCCAGCAGCCAGTCCCAAAGCCCACAGGGGTATAACTATGGCTACACCTTC. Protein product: CASSQSQSPQGYNYGYTF.

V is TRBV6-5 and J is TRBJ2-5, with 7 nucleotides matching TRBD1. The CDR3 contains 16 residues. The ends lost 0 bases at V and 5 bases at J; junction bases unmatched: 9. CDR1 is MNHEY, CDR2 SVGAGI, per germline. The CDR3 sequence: CASSYSYRGVGETQYF. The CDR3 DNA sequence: TGTGCCAGCAGTTACTCTTACAGGGGAGTGGGGGAGACCCAGTACTTC.

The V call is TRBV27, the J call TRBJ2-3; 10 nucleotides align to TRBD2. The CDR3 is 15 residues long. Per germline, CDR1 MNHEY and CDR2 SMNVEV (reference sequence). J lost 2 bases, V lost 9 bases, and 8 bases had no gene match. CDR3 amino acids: CASLTSGSNTDTQYF. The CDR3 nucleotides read TGTGCCAGTCTGACTAGCGGGTCGAACACAGATACGCAGTATTTT.

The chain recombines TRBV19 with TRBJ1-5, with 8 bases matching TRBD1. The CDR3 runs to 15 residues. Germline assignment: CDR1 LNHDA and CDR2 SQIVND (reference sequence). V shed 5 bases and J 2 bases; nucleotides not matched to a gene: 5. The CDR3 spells CASSADRGGNQPQHF. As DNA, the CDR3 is TGTGCCAGTAGTGCCGACAGGGGTGGCAATCAGCCCCAGCATTTT. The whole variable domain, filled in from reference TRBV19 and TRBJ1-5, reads DGGITQSPKYLFRKEGQNVTLSCEQNLNHDAMYWYRQDPGQGLRLIYYSQIVNDFQKGDIAEGYSVSREKKESFPLTVTSAQKNPTAFYLCASSADRGGNQPQHFGDGTRLSIL.

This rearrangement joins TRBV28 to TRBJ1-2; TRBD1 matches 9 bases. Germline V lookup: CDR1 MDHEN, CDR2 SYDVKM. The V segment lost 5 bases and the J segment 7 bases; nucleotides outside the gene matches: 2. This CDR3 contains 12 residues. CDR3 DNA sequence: TGTGCCAGCAGTACAGGGGGCATTGGCTACACCTTC. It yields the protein CASSTGGIGYTF.

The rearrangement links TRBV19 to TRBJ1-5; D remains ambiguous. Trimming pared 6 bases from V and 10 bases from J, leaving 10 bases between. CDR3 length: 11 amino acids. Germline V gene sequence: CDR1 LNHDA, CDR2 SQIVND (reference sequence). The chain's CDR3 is CASSHRGPQHF. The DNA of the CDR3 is TGTGCCAGTAGCCACCGCGGACCCCAGCATTTT.

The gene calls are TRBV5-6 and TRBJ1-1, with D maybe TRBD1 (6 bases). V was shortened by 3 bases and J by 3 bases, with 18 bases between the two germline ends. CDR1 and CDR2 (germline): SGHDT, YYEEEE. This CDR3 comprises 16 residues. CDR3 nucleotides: TGTGCCAGCAGCTGGAAACCCGGGACACGGGACACTGAAGCTTTCTTT. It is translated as CASSWKPGTRDTEAFF.

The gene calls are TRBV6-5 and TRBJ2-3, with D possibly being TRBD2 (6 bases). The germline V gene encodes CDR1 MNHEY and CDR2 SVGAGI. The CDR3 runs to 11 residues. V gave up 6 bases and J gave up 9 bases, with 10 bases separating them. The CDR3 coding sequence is TGTGCCAGCAGATCGGACTACACGCAGTATTTT. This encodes CASRSDYTQYF.

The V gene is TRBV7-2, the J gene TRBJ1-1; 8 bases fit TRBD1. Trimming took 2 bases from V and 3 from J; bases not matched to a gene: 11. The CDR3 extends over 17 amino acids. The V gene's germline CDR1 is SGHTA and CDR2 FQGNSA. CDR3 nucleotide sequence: TGTGCCAGCAGCTTATCAGGGTTGCCAGGGGGCTACACTGAAGCTTTCTTT. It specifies CASSLSGLPGGYTEAFF.

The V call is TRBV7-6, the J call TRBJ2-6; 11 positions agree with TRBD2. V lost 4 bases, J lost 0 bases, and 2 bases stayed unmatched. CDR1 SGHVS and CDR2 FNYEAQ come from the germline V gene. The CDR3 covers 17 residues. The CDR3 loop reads CASSSGTSGSGANVLTF. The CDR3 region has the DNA TGTGCCAGCAGCTCCGGGACTAGCGGCTCTGGGGCCAACGTCCTGACTTTC.

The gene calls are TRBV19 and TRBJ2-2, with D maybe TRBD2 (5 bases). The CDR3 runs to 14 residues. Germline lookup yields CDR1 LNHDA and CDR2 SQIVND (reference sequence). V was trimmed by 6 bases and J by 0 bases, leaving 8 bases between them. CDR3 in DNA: TGTGCCAGTAGGATCGGGACGAACACCGGGGAGCTGTTTTTT. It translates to CASRIGTNTGELFF.

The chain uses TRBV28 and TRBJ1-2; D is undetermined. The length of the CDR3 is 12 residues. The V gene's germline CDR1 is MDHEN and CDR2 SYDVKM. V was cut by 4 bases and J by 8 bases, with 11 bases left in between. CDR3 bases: TGTGCCAGCAGTTCGGGTGGCTTGGGCTACACCTTC. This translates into CASSSGGLGYTF.